This T cell receptor (beta chain) appears in the sequencing data of a study of cytomegalovirus exposure and HLA in healthy donors. Study summary: A later analysis reported the same platform for the roughly 120 validation repertoires and the roughly 630 first-cohort repertoires. General observations from the study: Despite most TCR sequences being rare, some public TCRs occurred in many donors.

Profiling relied on immunoSEQ multiplex PCR, and the TCRdb table lists in-frame clones only, not all of them. The sample has tens of thousands of clones; around 95% are singletons. To note about this clone: The target antigen is unknown.

The CDR3 sequence is 12 residues long. V was shortened by 3 bases and J by 6 bases, with 9 bases between the two germline ends. CDR1 and CDR2 from the germline V gene are KGHSH and LQKENI. The receptor's source is a woman aged 18-29 years in good health and CMV-seronegative. J is TRBJ2-7 and V is TRBV18; D is unresolved. Sequencing used PBMCs. The CDR3 nucleotides are TGTGCCAGCTCACCGTCGTTAGTCGAGCAGTACTTC. Protein sequence: CASSPSLVEQYF.